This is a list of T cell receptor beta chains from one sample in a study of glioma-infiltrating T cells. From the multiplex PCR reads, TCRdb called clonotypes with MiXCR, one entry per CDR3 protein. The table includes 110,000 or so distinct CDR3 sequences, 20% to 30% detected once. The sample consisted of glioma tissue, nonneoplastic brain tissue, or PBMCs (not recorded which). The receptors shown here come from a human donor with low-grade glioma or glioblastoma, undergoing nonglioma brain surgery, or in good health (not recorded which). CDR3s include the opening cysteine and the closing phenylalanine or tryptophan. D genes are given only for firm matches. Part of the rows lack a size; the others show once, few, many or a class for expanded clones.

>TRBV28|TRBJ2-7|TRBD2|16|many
CASSYTPGTSSYEQYF
TGTGCCAGCAGTTACACCCCCGGGACTAGCTCCTACGAGCAGTACTTC
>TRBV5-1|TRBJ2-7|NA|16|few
CASSSGGSGGGYEQYF
TGCGCCAGCAGCTCCGGGGGTAGCGGAGGTGGCTACGAGCAGTACTTC
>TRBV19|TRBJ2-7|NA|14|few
CASSIAAGPSEQYF
TGTGCCAGTAGTATAGCTGCGGGACCGAGCGAGCAGTACTTC
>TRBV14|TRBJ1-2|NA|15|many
CASSQGLLQGYGYTF
TGTGCCAGCAGCCAAGGCCTTCTACAGGGATATGGCTACACCTTC
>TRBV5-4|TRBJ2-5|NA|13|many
CASSLPGQETQYF
TGTGCCAGCAGCTTGCCCGGTCAAGAGACCCAGTACTTC
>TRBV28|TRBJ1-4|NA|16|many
CASSSTGDATNEKLFF
TGTGCCAGCAGTTCGACAGGCGATGCAACTAATGAAAAACTGTTTTTT
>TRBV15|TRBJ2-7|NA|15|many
CATSRGGDNSYEQYF
TGTGCCACCAGCCGAGGGGGGGACAACTCCTACGAGCAGTACTTC
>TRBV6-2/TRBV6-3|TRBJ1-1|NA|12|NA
CASSHLNTEAFF
TGTGCCAGCAGTCACTTAAACACTGAAGCTTTCTTT
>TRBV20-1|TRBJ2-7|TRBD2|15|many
CSAYSGLAEGREQYF
TGCAGTGCTTACTCCGGACTAGCGGAGGGGCGCGAGCAGTACTTC
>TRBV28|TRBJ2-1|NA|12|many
CASSFVLYEQFF
TGTGCCAGCAGTTTCGTGCTGTATGAGCAGTTCTTC
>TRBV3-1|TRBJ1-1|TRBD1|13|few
CASSHAGGGEAFF
TGTGCCAGCAGCCATGCAGGGGGCGGTGAAGCTTTCTTT
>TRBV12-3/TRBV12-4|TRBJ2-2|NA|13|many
CASSPQNTGELFF
TGTGCCAGCAGTCCCCAGAACACCGGGGAGCTGTTTTTT
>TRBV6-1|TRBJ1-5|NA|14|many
CGVQGGFGNQPQHF
TGTGGGGTACAAGGGGGGTTCGGCAATCAGCCCCAGCATTTT
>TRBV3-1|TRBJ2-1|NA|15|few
CASSLAGTPPNEQFF
TGTGCCAGCAGCCTAGCCGGGACACCTCCCAATGAGCAGTTCTTC
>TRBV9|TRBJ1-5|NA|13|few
CASSPGPSQPQHF
TGTGCCAGCAGCCCCGGACCAAGCCAGCCCCAGCATTTT
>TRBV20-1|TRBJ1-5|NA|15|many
CSARALMEEGQPQHF
TGCAGTGCTAGAGCCCTCATGGAGGAGGGTCAGCCCCAGCATTTT
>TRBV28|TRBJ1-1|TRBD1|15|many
CASSGYRGKDTEAFF
TGTGCCAGCAGCGGTTACAGGGGGAAGGACACTGAAGCTTTCTTT
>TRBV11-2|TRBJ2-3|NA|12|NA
CASIHRTDTQYF
TGTGCCAGCATCCATCGCACAGATACGCAGTATTTT
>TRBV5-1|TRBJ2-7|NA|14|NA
CASSLDGNPYEQYF
TGCGCCAGCAGCCTGGACGGAAACCCCTACGAGCAGTACTTC
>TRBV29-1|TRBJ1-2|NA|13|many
CSARPSRSYGYTF
TGCAGCGCGAGACCGTCAAGGAGCTATGGCTACACCTTC
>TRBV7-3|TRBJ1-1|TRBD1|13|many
CASSLRQGAEAFF
TGTGCCAGCAGCTTGAGACAGGGGGCTGAAGCTTTCTTT
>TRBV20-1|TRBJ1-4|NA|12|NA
CSGSMANEKLFF
TGTAGTGGGTCGATGGCTAATGAAAAACTGTTTTTT
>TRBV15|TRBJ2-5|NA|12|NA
CATSRGLKTQYF
TGTGCCACCAGCAGGGGCCTAAAGACCCAGTACTTC
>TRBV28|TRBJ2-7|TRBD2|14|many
CASSLLQAGGEQYF
TGTGCCAGCAGTTTATTACAGGCGGGGGGCGAGCAGTACTTC
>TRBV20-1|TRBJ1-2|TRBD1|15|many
CSATTGTGAYYGYTF
TGCAGTGCTACTACCGGGACAGGGGCTTACTATGGCTACACCTTC
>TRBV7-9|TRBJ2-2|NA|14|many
CASSLSQNTGELFF
TGTGCCAGCAGCTTGAGCCAGAACACCGGGGAGCTGTTTTTT
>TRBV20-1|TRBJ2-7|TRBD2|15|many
CSARENGRLVYEQYF
TGCAGTGCTAGGGAAAACGGGAGGCTGGTCTACGAGCAGTACTTC
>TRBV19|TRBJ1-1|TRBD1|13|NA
CASGTDSNTEAFF
TGTGCCAGTGGGACAGATTCGAACACTGAAGCTTTCTTT
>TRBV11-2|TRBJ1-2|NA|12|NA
CAGSLGYYGYTF
TGTGCCGGCAGCTTAGGGTACTATGGTTACACCTTC
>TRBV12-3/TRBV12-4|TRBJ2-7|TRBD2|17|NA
CASSLSGLAGVTYEQYF
TGTGCCAGCAGTTTAAGCGGACTAGCGGGGGTTACCTACGAGCAGTACTTC